This is a list of T cell receptor beta chains from one sample in a study of CD8 T cells in Susac syndrome. TCRdb processed the immunoSEQ multiplex PCR reads anew with MiXCR; each CDR3 protein has one entry. The sample holds 150,000 to 200,000 distinct CDR3 sequences, just under 95% seen once. Sequences were obtained from CD4+ T cells from PBMCs. The receptors stem from a human donor in good health. The CDR3 runs from the conserved cysteine through the conserved F or W. Fields, in order: J gene, D gene, clone size, V gene, CDR3 protein, CDR3 DNA. A D gene is named only where the DNA matches it firmly. A clone size is listed for some rows: how often the clone was seen (once, few, many), or a class if it is expanded.

>TRBJ2-2|.|.|TRBV9
CASSVDLLRLFF
TGTGCCAGCAGCGTAGATTTACTCAGGCTGTTTTTT
>TRBJ2-3|TRBD1|.|TRBV29-1
CSVEPQRRGQGGDTQYF
TGCAGCGTTGAACCCCAGCGGAGGGGACAGGGTGGCGATACGCAGTATTTT
>TRBJ1-2|TRBD1|.|TRBV10-2
CASSDPGTEVGGYTF
TGCGCCAGCAGTGACCCCGGGACAGAGGTTGGCGGCTACACCTTC
>TRBJ1-1|.|.|TRBV29-1
CSVRGGGTEAFF
TGCAGCGTGAGGGGAGGGGGCACTGAAGCTTTCTTT
>TRBJ1-2|.|.|TRBV20-1
CSAISFRGHGYTF
TGCAGTGCCATTTCCTTTAGGGGACATGGCTACACCTTC
>TRBJ1-5|TRBD1|.|TRBV29-1
CSVVLRDRDSNQPQHF
TGCAGCGTTGTCCTCCGAGACAGGGATAGCAATCAGCCCCAGCATTTT
>TRBJ2-7|TRBD2|.|TRBV20-1
CSARDPLAGLYEQYF
TGCAGTGCTAGAGATCCGCTAGCGGGACTCTACGAGCAGTACTTC
>TRBJ1-5|.|.|TRBV4-1
CASSQVLLIYSNQPQHF
TGCGCCAGCAGCCAAGTTTTGCTGATTTATAGCAATCAGCCCCAGCATTTT
>TRBJ1-1|TRBD1|.|TRBV29-1
CSVVPGQANTEAFF
TGCAGCGTTGTCCCGGGACAGGCGAACACTGAAGCTTTCTTT
>TRBJ1-4|.|.|TRBV2
CASKRQAEKLFF
TGTGCCAGCAAACGCCAGGCTGAAAAACTGTTTTTT
>TRBJ1-4|.|.|TRBV3-1
CASKTSGPEKLFF
TGTGCCAGCAAAACCTCAGGCCCTGAAAAACTGTTTTTT
>TRBJ2-1|.|.|TRBV20-1
CSAGGPDDEQFF
TGCAGTGCCGGGGGACCCGACGATGAGCAGTTCTTC
>TRBJ2-3|.|.|TRBV20-1
CSARPGGPGSQYF
TGCAGTGCTAGACCAGGGGGGCCAGGATCGCAGTATTTT
>TRBJ1-1|.|.|TRBV6-6
CASGSRHTEAFF
TGTGCCAGCGGGTCCAGGCACACTGAAGCTTTCTTT
>TRBJ2-5|.|.|TRBV15
CATSRDAGQETQYF
TGTGCCACCAGCAGAGATGCCGGGCAAGAGACCCAGTACTTC
>TRBJ1-2|.|.|TRBV28
CATGLSYGYTF
TGTGCCACGGGACTGAGTTATGGCTACACCTTC
>TRBJ1-1|.|.|TRBV6-2/TRBV6-3
CASRLGVTEAFF
TGTGCCAGCAGATTAGGAGTCACTGAAGCTTTCTTT
>TRBJ2-1|TRBD2|.|TRBV3-1
CASSQSREGREFF
TGTGCCAGCAGCCAAAGTCGGGAGGGTAGAGAGTTCTTC
>TRBJ2-7|.|few|TRBV18
CASSPRVYEQYF
TGTGCCAGCTCACCACGAGTCTACGAGCAGTACTTC
>TRBJ2-1|.|.|TRBV7-3
CASSLTDFSYNEQFF
TGTGCCAGCAGCTTAACAGACTTCTCCTACAATGAGCAGTTCTTC
>TRBJ2-6|.|.|TRBV27
CASSPRGATGANVLTF
TGTGCCAGCAGCCCCAGGGGCGCGACCGGGGCCAACGTCCTGACTTTC
>TRBJ2-7|.|.|TRBV28
CASSLLPPIYEQYF
TGTGCCAGCAGTTTACTCCCCCCCATTTACGAGCAGTACTTC
>TRBJ2-7|.|.|TRBV20-1
CSAPFHVGSWSYEQYF
TGCAGTGCTCCATTTCATGTCGGGAGTTGGTCCTACGAGCAGTACTTC
>TRBJ2-1|.|.|TRBV4-2
CASSQGGAGVPYNEQFF
TGTGCCAGCAGCCAAGGGGGGGCGGGAGTACCCTACAATGAGCAGTTCTTC
>TRBJ2-1|.|.|TRBV19
CASSTRFDSFSYNEQFF
TGTGCCAGTAGTACCAGATTTGACAGCTTCTCCTACAATGAGCAGTTCTTC
>TRBJ2-1|.|.|TRBV7-9
CASSRQGNSYNEQFF
TGTGCCAGCAGCCGCCAAGGTAACTCCTACAATGAGCAGTTCTTC
>TRBJ2-7|.|.|TRBV7-2
CASEGLEEQYF
TGTGCCTCTGAAGGGTTAGAGGAGCAGTACTTC
>TRBJ2-3|.|.|TRBV27
CASRPRRGSTDTQYF
TGTGCCAGCAGACCACGGAGGGGTAGCACAGATACGCAGTATTTT
>TRBJ1-1|.|.|TRBV29-1
CSAHEGPLGTEAFF
TGCAGCGCCCATGAGGGGCCCCTGGGCACTGAAGCTTTCTTT
>TRBJ2-3|.|.|TRBV29-1
CSVDPSGGDTQYF
TGCAGCGTTGACCCCTCGGGTGGAGATACGCAGTATTTT
>TRBJ2-5|TRBD1|.|TRBV28
CASSSGQSKETQYF
TGTGCCAGCAGTTCGGGACAGAGCAAAGAGACCCAGTACTTC
>TRBJ2-7|.|.|TRBV12-3/TRBV12-4
CASSSDLTYEQYF
TGTGCCAGCAGTTCGGACCTAACCTACGAGCAGTACTTC
>TRBJ2-5|TRBD2|.|TRBV27
CASSLAGAGTQYF
TGTGCCAGCAGTTTAGCGGGAGCCGGGACCCAGTACTTC
>TRBJ2-5|.|.|TRBV5-1
CASSLGGKKLETQYF
TGCGCCAGCAGCTTGGGCGGAAAGAAGTTGGAGACCCAGTACTTC
>TRBJ1-5|.|.|TRBV20-1
CSARVPLGQPQHF
TGCAGTGCTAGAGTCCCTTTAGGGCAGCCCCAGCATTTT
>TRBJ1-4|.|few|TRBV28
CASSGNEKLFF
TGTGCCAGCAGTGGGAATGAAAAACTGTTTTTT
>TRBJ2-1|.|.|TRBV15
CATSGPGLASYNEQFF
TGTGCCACCAGCGGTCCGGGACTCGCATCCTACAATGAGCAGTTCTTC
>TRBJ1-2|.|few|TRBV4-1
CASSQGWGRGYTF
TGCGCCAGCAGCCAAGGCTGGGGGCGAGGCTACACCTTC